The rows below give T cell receptor beta chains drawn from one sample of a study of blood T cell repertoires in COVID-19. TCRdb keeps only in-frame clones here, not all; method: immunoSEQ multiplex PCR. The sample yields roughly 230,000 clones, 80% to 90% seen once. The sample comprised peripheral blood. The receptor source for this set is a man aged 40-55 years with active or convalescent COVID-19. Each CDR3 is given with its conserved first and last residue. A D gene is named only where the DNA matches it firmly. Rows may omit the clone size; those that give it use once, few, many or a size class.

size | J | D | length | V | CDR3 | DNA
once | TRBJ1-4 | TRBD1 | 16 | TRBV4-2 | CASSQGQGSSNEKLFF | TGTGCCAGCAGCCAGGGACAGGGAAGTTCTAATGAAAAACTGTTTTTT
once | TRBJ2-7 | . | 15 | TRBV4-2 | CASSPTLLEFYEQYF | TGTGCCAGCAGCCCGACCTTACTAGAGTTCTACGAGCAGTACTTC
. | TRBJ1-4 | TRBD1 | 13 | TRBV30 | CAWTGQANEKLFF | TGTGCCTGGACGGGACAGGCTAATGAAAAACTGTTTTTT
. | TRBJ1-1 | . | 15 | TRBV3-1/TRBV3-2 | CASSQDSNRAREAFF | TGTGCCAGCAGCCAAGATTCGAACAGGGCCAGGGAAGCTTTCTTT
. | TRBJ1-3 | . | 13 | TRBV6-4 | CASHFRAGNTIYF | TGTGCCAGCCACTTCAGGGCTGGAAACACCATATATTTT
. | TRBJ1-2 | . | 14 | TRBV6-5 | CASSPSNGGRGYTF | TGTGCCAGCAGTCCGTCAAATGGGGGCAGGGGCTACACCTTC
. | TRBJ2-1 | TRBD2 | 16 | TRBV30 | CAWSVGTSGSPDEQFF | TGTGCCTGGAGTGTTGGGACTAGCGGGAGTCCCGATGAGCAGTTCTTC
. | TRBJ1-1 | TRBD1 | 15 | TRBV2 | CASSERTGKVGEAFF | TGTGCCAGCAGTGAGCGGACAGGGAAGGTCGGTGAAGCTTTCTTT
. | TRBJ2-1 | . | 14 | TRBV28 | CASSSGSVFNEQFF | TGTGCCAGCAGTTCCGGGTCGGTATTTAATGAGCAGTTCTTC
. | TRBJ1-6 | . | 14 | TRBV27 | CASSLSIAGSPLHF | TGTGCCAGCAGTTTGAGTATCGCAGGTTCACCCCTCCACTTT
. | TRBJ2-1 | . | 13 | TRBV30 | CAWSAGQYNEQFF | TGTGCCTGGAGTGCCGGACAGTACAATGAGCAGTTCTTC
. | TRBJ1-1 | . | 13 | TRBV7-9 | CASSLAANTEAFF | TGTGCCAGCAGCTTAGCGGCGAACACTGAAGCTTTCTTT
. | TRBJ1-5 | . | 13 | TRBV28 | CASRDGGNQPQHF | TGTGCCAGCAGAGACGGAGGGAATCAGCCCCAGCATTTT
. | TRBJ2-3 | . | 14 | TRBV11-2 | CASSLSPLTDTQYF | TGTGCCAGCAGCTTATCCCCACTCACAGATACGCAGTATTTT
. | TRBJ2-7 | . | 15 | TRBV21-1 | CASSPNEGQADEQYF | TGTGCCAGCAGCCCCAATGAGGGACAGGCCGACGAGCAGTACTTC
few | TRBJ1-2 | . | 12 | TRBV5-6 | CASSLTNYGYTF | TGTGCCAGCAGCCTTACTAACTATGGCTACACCTTC